A single T cell receptor (beta chain) is shown here with its context. As handled by the study authors: From reference gene primer amplification, estimates of nucleated cell counts were derived. TCRdb keeps only in-frame clones here, not all; method: immunoSEQ multiplex PCR. The V and J calls and clone size come from that table; D and trimming were worked out from the DNA. The table has around 300,000 clones, around 90% seen once. A Seattle source enrolled patients during active infection and followed them longitudinally. The sample is drawn from a study of blood T cell repertoires in COVID-19. Overall study: There were acute and convalescent COVID-19 samples, and they came from the United States, Italy and Spain. The cDNA or gDNA used as material had been derived from T cells, B-cell-depleted T cells, or PBMCs.

V was clipped by 2 bases and J by 3 bases, with 7 bases between them. The CDR3 covers 13 residues. CDR1 and CDR2 from the germline V gene are SNHLY and FYNNEI. Sample: peripheral blood. V is TRBV2 and J is TRBJ2-5; maybe TRBD2 (6 bases). This clonotype was sampled from a woman younger than 45 with COVID-19, enrolled during active disease. CDR3 nucleotide sequence: TGTGCCAGCAGTGAATGGACTAAAGAGACCCAGTACTTC. Its translation is CASSEWTKETQYF.